A selection of T cell receptor beta chains follows, all from one sample in a study of blood T cell repertoires in COVID-19. TCRdb's table, derived via immunoSEQ multiplex PCR, lists solely in-frame clones and lacks some. The sample shows about 36,000 clones, 85% of them seen only once. The sample comprised peripheral blood. The receptors originated from a man aged 50-60 years with active COVID-19. Each CDR3 is given with its conserved first and last residue. Fields, in order: J gene, V gene, clone size, D gene, CDR3 protein, CDR3 DNA. The D gene is left open where the match is weak. Part of the rows lack a size; the others show once, few, many or a class for expanded clones.

TRBJ2-2 TRBV3-1/TRBV3-2 . . CASSQDLIGELFF TGTGCCAGCAGCCAAGATCTTATCGGGGAGCTGTTTTTT
TRBJ2-1 TRBV4-2 . TRBD2 CASSPRAGVNDEQFF TGTGCCAGCAGCCCCCGAGCGGGGGTTAACGATGAGCAGTTCTTC
TRBJ2-2 TRBV28 . TRBD1 CASRSPGQAGGELFF TGTGCCAGCAGGTCTCCGGGACAGGCAGGCGGGGAGCTGTTTTTT
TRBJ2-7 TRBV6-4 . . CASSDSRPLGQTTYEQYF TGTGCCAGCAGTGACTCAAGACCATTGGGACAAACCACCTACGAGCAGTACTTC
TRBJ2-2 TRBV6-5 once . CASSGDSRFRGGLFF TGTGCCAGCAGCGGGGACAGCCGTTTTAGGGGAGGGCTGTTTTTT
TRBJ1-2 TRBV10-3 . . CAISRRDIEGYTF TGTGCCATCAGTAGAAGGGACATTGAGGGCTACACCTTC
TRBJ1-2 TRBV6-6 . . CASSPTGEYGYTF TGTGCCAGCAGTCCGACCGGGGAGTATGGCTACACCTTC
TRBJ1-5 TRBV28 once . CASSPPGTRDGNQPQHF TGTGCCAGCAGTCCTCCCGGGACTCGAGATGGCAATCAGCCCCAGCATTTT
TRBJ1-1 TRBV27 . . CASSFVGLGPLNTEAFF TGTGCCAGCAGTTTTGTGGGGCTGGGCCCTTTGAACACTGAAGCTTTCTTT
TRBJ2-1 TRBV3-1/TRBV3-2 few . CASSQDSGFAFLAGGQFF TGTGCCAGCAGCCAAGATTCGGGTTTTGCGTTTCTAGCCGGGGGGCAGTTCTTC
TRBJ2-1 TRBV11-3 . TRBD2 CASSLAGDPVYEQFF TGTGCCAGCAGCCTAGCGGGGGACCCTGTGTATGAGCAGTTCTTC
TRBJ1-6 TRBV4-1 . TRBD1 CASSQRTGADNSPLHF TGCGCCAGCAGCCAAAGAACAGGGGCCGACAATTCACCCCTCCACTTT
TRBJ2-1 TRBV27 . TRBD1 CASSQGQLDEQFF TGTGCCAGCAGCCAGGGACAGCTCGATGAGCAGTTCTTC
TRBJ2-2 TRBV12-5 . . CASGLGWVGGPSNTGELFF TGTGCTAGTGGTTTGGGATGGGTCGGGGGACCCAGTAACACCGGGGAGCTGTTTTTT
TRBJ2-3 TRBV10-1 . TRBD1 CASSHGQGKDTQYF TGCGCCAGCAGCCATGGACAGGGTAAAGATACGCAGTATTTT
TRBJ2-2 TRBV7-6 . . CASSSQGSTGELFF TGTGCCAGCAGCTCTCAGGGGTCGACCGGGGAGCTGTTTTTT
TRBJ2-1 TRBV7-9 . . CASSLEETYNEQFF TGTGCCAGCAGCTTAGAAGAGACCTACAATGAGCAGTTCTTC
TRBJ2-7 TRBV28 . TRBD1 CASSLGTGMYYEQYF TGTGCCAGCAGTTTAGGGACAGGGATGTACTACGAGCAGTACTTC
TRBJ1-5 TRBV15 . . CATSRVGGSNQPQHF TGTGCCACCAGCAGAGTGGGGGGATCCAATCAGCCCCAGCATTTT
TRBJ2-3 TRBV7-2 . . CASSSWSGGLADTQYF TGTGCCAGCAGCTCCTGGTCCGGGGGGCTCGCAGATACGCAGTATTTT
TRBJ2-3 TRBV27 . TRBD2 CASSPRSGGQRNTQYF TGTGCCAGCAGTCCCCGTAGCGGGGGACAGAGGAATACGCAGTATTTT
TRBJ2-5 TRBV5-1 . TRBD1 CASSKDRRETQYF TGCGCCAGCAGCAAGGACAGGAGGGAGACCCAGTACTTC
TRBJ2-3 TRBV5-8 once . CASSVYPGHIVTDTQYF TGTGCCAGCAGCGTCTACCCGGGACACATAGTCACAGATACGCAGTATTTT
TRBJ1-2 TRBV13 . . CASSLGARYGYTF TGTGCCAGCAGCTTAGGTGCCAGATATGGCTACACCTTC
TRBJ2-5 TRBV7-2 . . CASSLEVGARVETQYF TGTGCCAGCAGCTTAGAAGTGGGGGCAAGGGTAGAGACCCAGTACTTC
TRBJ2-3 TRBV11-3 . . CASSLEGRPTDTQYF TGTGCCAGCAGCTTAGAGGGGAGACCCACAGATACGCAGTATTTT
TRBJ1-2 TRBV6-5 . . CASSSQARAGYGYTF TGTGCCAGCAGTTCCCAGGCTAGAGCGGGCTATGGCTACACCTTC
TRBJ2-7 TRBV5-1 . TRBD1 CASSSGTASYEQYF TGCGCCAGCAGCTCCGGGACAGCGAGCTACGAGCAGTACTTC
TRBJ2-7 TRBV19 . TRBD1 CASSHRDRGAYEQYF TGTGCCAGTAGTCATCGGGACAGGGGAGCCTACGAGCAGTACTTC
TRBJ2-7 TRBV4-1 . TRBD2 CASSQLGGAYEQYF TGCGCCAGCAGCCAGCTCGGGGGGGCCTACGAGCAGTACTTC
TRBJ2-2 TRBV10-3 few TRBD2 CAINRLAGETGELFF TGTGCCATCAACCGACTAGCGGGGGAGACCGGGGAGCTGTTTTTT